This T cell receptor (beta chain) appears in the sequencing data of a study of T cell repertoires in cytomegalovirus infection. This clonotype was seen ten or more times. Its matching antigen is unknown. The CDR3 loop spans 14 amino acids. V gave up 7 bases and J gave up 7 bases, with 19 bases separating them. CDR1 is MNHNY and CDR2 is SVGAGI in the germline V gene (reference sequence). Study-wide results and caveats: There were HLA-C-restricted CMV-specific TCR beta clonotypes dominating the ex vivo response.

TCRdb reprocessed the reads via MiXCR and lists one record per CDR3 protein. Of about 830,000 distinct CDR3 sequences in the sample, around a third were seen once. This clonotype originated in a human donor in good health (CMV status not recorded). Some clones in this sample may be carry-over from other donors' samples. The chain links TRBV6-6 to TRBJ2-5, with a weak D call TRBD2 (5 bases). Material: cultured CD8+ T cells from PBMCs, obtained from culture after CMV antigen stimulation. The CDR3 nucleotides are TGTGCCAGCACGGGTCGGGCGGGCCCAGGGACCCAGTACTTC. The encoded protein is CASTGRAGPGTQYF.